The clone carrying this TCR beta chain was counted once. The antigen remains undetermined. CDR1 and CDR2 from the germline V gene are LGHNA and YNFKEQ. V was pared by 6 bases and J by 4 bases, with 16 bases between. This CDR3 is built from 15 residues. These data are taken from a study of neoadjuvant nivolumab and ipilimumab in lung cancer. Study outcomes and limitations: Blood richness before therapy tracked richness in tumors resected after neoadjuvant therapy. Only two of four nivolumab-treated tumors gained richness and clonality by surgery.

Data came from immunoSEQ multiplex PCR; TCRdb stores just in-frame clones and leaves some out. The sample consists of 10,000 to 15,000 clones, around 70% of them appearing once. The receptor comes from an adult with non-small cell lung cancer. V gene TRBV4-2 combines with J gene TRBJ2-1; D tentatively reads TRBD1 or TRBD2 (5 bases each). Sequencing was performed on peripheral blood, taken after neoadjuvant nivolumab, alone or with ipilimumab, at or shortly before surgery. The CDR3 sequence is CASSGTRVSYNEQFF. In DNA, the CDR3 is TGTGCCAGCAGTGGGACCAGAGTGTCGTACAATGAGCAGTTCTTC.